The T cell receptor beta chain described here comes from a study of beta chain features in type 1 diabetes. Study results and limitations: Type 1 diabetes patients had fewer VDJ junction insertions and more deletions. Shorter TCRB CDR3s, moderately but significantly so, were found in Type 1 diabetes patients in all four CD4+ subsets. No resolution was reached here on whether HLA type influences TCRB rearrangement. Overrepresentation of cells with high TCR expression could result from cDNA sequencing.

In this sample, this clone turned up a few times. Its antigen is unidentified. Investigators reverse transcribed all isolated RNA, so they sequenced expressed TCRB transcripts. Repertoires were generated with immunoSEQ multiplex PCR, while TCRdb's copy carries only in-frame clones and drops some. The data hold hundreds of thousands of clones, with about 16% observed a single time. This CDR3 spans 12 amino acids. Trimming removed 7 bases at V and 7 bases at J, with 13 bases between. Per the germline V gene, CDR1 is SNHLY and CDR2 is FYNNEI. The TCR originated in a man younger than 30 in good health. V gene TRBV2 combines with J gene TRBJ1-2; D gene uncertain. The sequencing input was naive CD4+ T cells from blood. CDR3 residues: CASKIRLGGYTF. Here the CDR3 DNA reads TGTGCCAGCAAAATCCGCCTCGGTGGCTACACCTTC.